These T cell receptor beta chains were read from a single sample in a study of beta chain features in type 1 diabetes. Libraries were prepared by immunoSEQ multiplex PCR; TCRdb keeps only in-frame clonotypes and omits some of them. The table records fewer than 250,000 clones, around 68% of them present only once. What was sequenced was naive CD4+ T cells from blood. These receptors were obtained from a man between 25 and 39 years old in good health. Each CDR3 is given with its conserved first and last residue. Fields, in order: CDR3 DNA, CDR3 protein, J gene, D gene, V gene, clone size. The D gene is left open where the match is weak. For some rows the clone size is stated as once, few or many, or as a class when expanded; others skip it.

TGTGCCAGTACCGCGGACAGGGGGCACGAGCAGTACTTC CASTADRGHEQYF TRBJ2-7 TRBD1 TRBV19 .
TGTGCCAGCAGCTTGACAGGGACAGATACGCAGTATTTT CASSLTGTDTQYF TRBJ2-3 . TRBV5-4 .
TGTGCCTGGAGTCAAAGCCTCGGCACCATATATTTT CAWSQSLGTIYF TRBJ1-3 . TRBV30 .
TGCAGCCACACAAGGGGGATGGAGGACATTCAGTACTTC CSHTRGMEDIQYF TRBJ2-4 . TRBV29-1 few
TGTGCCAGCTCACCACGGGTCAACACCGGGGAGCTGTTTTTT CASSPRVNTGELFF TRBJ2-2 . TRBV18 once
TGTGCCAGCAGCTTGGGACAGGGGATTGGTCAGCCCCAGCATTTT CASSLGQGIGQPQHF TRBJ1-5 TRBD1 TRBV7-9 .
TGTGCCAGCAGCTTGAGCCGGGGAGAACTCTCTGGAAACACCATATATTTT CASSLSRGELSGNTIYF TRBJ1-3 . TRBV5-6 .
TGCGCCAGCAGCCAAGGACTAGCGTACGGGGAGCTGTTTTTT CASSQGLAYGELFF TRBJ2-2 TRBD2 TRBV4-3 .
TGCAGCGTTGAAGAAGGGCTTGCCGCGAGACAGTACTTC CSVEEGLAARQYF TRBJ2-7 . TRBV29-1 .
TGCAGCGTTGAAAGAGTCGGAGAGAACACTGAAGCTTTCTTT CSVERVGENTEAFF TRBJ1-1 . TRBV29-1 few
TGCAGCGTTGGACCGAAATACGAGCAGTACTTC CSVGPKYEQYF TRBJ2-7 . TRBV29-1 .
TGTGCCAGCAGCCTACGACAGGGACTTAGGGGAAGAGAGACCCAGTACTTC CASSLRQGLRGRETQYF TRBJ2-5 . TRBV7-9 few
TGTGCCAGCAGCGCTACTAGCGGGGGGCACTCCTACGAGCAGTACTTC CASSATSGGHSYEQYF TRBJ2-7 TRBD2 TRBV7-2 .
TGTGCCAGCAGCTCCGGGACAGGCGGCTACGAGCAGTACTTC CASSSGTGGYEQYF TRBJ2-7 TRBD1 TRBV7-2 few
TGTGCCAGTGACTCCCCTGTCACAGATACGCAGTATTTT CASDSPVTDTQYF TRBJ2-3 . TRBV19 .
TGTGCCAGCTCGGGATCACCCACAGGGAATGAGCAGTTCTTC CASSGSPTGNEQFF TRBJ2-1 . TRBV25-1 .
TGTGCCTTCGGGCTCTCGAGTGGCTACACCTTC CAFGLSSGYTF TRBJ1-2 . TRBV30 .
TGTGCCAGTAGTCGGACTAGCGGGAGTGGGGTCATTCAGTACTTC CASSRTSGSGVIQYF TRBJ2-4 TRBD2 TRBV19 .
TGCGCCAGCAGCTTGATCGGGGGCTCCTACGAGCAGTACTTC CASSLIGGSYEQYF TRBJ2-7 . TRBV5-1 .
TGTGCCAGCAGCAGCGGGAGTGGAACAGATACGCAGTATTTT CASSSGSGTDTQYF TRBJ2-3 TRBD2 TRBV2 .
TGCAGCGTCAAACCGGGGGGAGGAAACACCATATATTTT CSVKPGGGNTIYF TRBJ1-3 . TRBV29-1 once
TGCAGCGAGGGGACAGGGGCCGGGGGCACAGATACGCAGTATTTT CSEGTGAGGTDTQYF TRBJ2-3 TRBD1 TRBV29-1 .
TGTGCCTGGAGCGCCCCGGGGAGCCGGGGCTACACCTTC CAWSAPGSRGYTF TRBJ1-2 . TRBV30 few
TGTGCCAGCAGTAGTACTTATTCCGGGGAGACCCAGTACTTC CASSSTYSGETQYF TRBJ2-5 . TRBV6-5 .
TGCGCCAGCAGCCAAGGGGGACTAGGCACAGATACGCAGTATTTT CASSQGGLGTDTQYF TRBJ2-3 TRBD2 TRBV4-3 .
TGTGCCAGCAGCTTAGATTGGCGCACAGATACGCAGTATTTT CASSLDWRTDTQYF TRBJ2-3 . TRBV11-2 few
TGTGCCAGCAAGGCCTCCACAGATACGCAGTATTTT CASKASTDTQYF TRBJ2-3 . TRBV6-5 .
TGCGCCAGCAGCTTGGAGGGACTAGCCCCAGATACGCAGTATTTT CASSLEGLAPDTQYF TRBJ2-3 TRBD2 TRBV5-1 .
TGTGCTTGGAATAGTGGGACGGAGACCCAGTACTTC CAWNSGTETQYF TRBJ2-5 . TRBV30 few
TGTGCCAGCAGGGAAGACAGGGGGACAGGTAATTCACCCCTCCACTTT CASREDRGTGNSPLHF TRBJ1-6 TRBD1 TRBV5-6 .
TGTGCCACCAGCAGAGAACCCAGGGATGCCTATGGCTACACCTTC CATSREPRDAYGYTF TRBJ1-2 . TRBV15 .
TGTGCCAGCAGCTTAGCCGGGCTGTACAATGAGCAGTTCTTC CASSLAGLYNEQFF TRBJ2-1 . TRBV11-2 .
TGTGCCAGCAGTGTACAGGGGACGGAGACCCAGTACTTC CASSVQGTETQYF TRBJ2-5 TRBD1 TRBV28 .
TGCAGCGTAGTGGGGGATACGCAGTATTTT CSVVGDTQYF TRBJ2-3 . TRBV29-1 once
TGTGCCTGGGATAAGGGCTTTAAATCTGAAGCTTTCTTT CAWDKGFKSEAFF TRBJ1-1 . TRBV30 .
TGTGCCAGCAGCTCGGGGGCAGCGTCACCCTGGGAGACCCAGTACTTC CASSSGAASPWETQYF TRBJ2-5 . TRBV7-2 .
TGCAGTGTGCTGACCGTGAAGGGAGCTTTCTTT CSVLTVKGAFF TRBJ1-1 . TRBV20-1 .
TGCAGCGTTGGACAAGGGGGGAACACAGATACGCAGTATTTT CSVGQGGNTDTQYF TRBJ2-3 . TRBV29-1 few
TGCGCCAGCAGCCAAGCCGAGGAGGGATACTACGAGCAGTACTTC CASSQAEEGYYEQYF TRBJ2-7 . TRBV4-1 .
TGCAGCGTTAAACCGGGACTAGCTACCTACGAGCAGTACTTC CSVKPGLATYEQYF TRBJ2-7 TRBD2 TRBV29-1 .